This TCR beta chain derives from a study of long-term antiretroviral therapy in people with HIV. The CDR3 loop spans 11 amino acids. V was pared by 0 bases and J by 7 bases, with 6 bases between. Germline loops: CDR1 DFQATT, CDR2 SNEGSKA (reference sequence). The libraries were made with immunoSEQ v3.0 at survey level. What sequencing targeted per sample was about 35,000-55,000 T-cell genomes. Assay used: immunoSEQ multiplex PCR; TCRdb lists only in-frame clones, some missing. This repertoire shows roughly 40,000 clones, 75% to 90% found once; its top ten account for around 4.2%. This chain uses TRBV20-1 with TRBJ1-1, with D maybe TRBD1 (5 bases). The input for sequencing was unsorted PBMCs, taken just before starting antiretroviral therapy. The TCR was taken from a young woman with HIV. The CDR3 loop reads CSARDRVEAFF. As DNA, the CDR3 is TGCAGTGCTAGAGACAGGGTTGAAGCTTTCTTT.